Shown below are 30 T cell receptor beta chains from a single sample sequenced in a study of blood T cells in healthy people across ages. PCR was performed a second time for 7 to 11 cycles using a sample-barcoded 5' primer and a J-beta primer mix. One entry per CDR3 protein results from TCRdb running MiXCR on the 5' RACE reads. The sample holds approximately 770,000 distinct CDR3 sequences, roughly 64% seen once. The sample was blood. All receptors come from a man aged 25-40 years in good health.

The chain employs TRBV6-6 and TRBJ2-5, with 8 bases matching TRBD1. With V trimmed by 6 bases and J by 13 bases, 13 bases remained unmatched. The V gene's germline CDR1 is MNHNY and CDR2 SVGAGI (reference sequence). The CDR3 runs to 13 residues. CDR3 in DNA: TGTGCCAGCAGCCCCGGAACGGGACAGGTCCCGTACTTC. This sequence encodes CASSPGTGQVPYF.

This clonotype was detected only once. V is TRBV4-3 and J is TRBJ2-1, with 9 bases matching TRBD1. In germline, CDR1 is LGHNA, CDR2 YSLEER. The CDR3 is 16 residues long. V was clipped by 0 bases and J by 11 bases; unmatched bases: 11. The DNA of the CDR3 is TGCGCCAGCAGCCAAGATTGGACAGGGGTATGGAATAAGCAGTTCTTC. It translates to CASSQDWTGVWNKQFF.

The chain couples TRBV5-1 to TRBJ2-7; D gene ambiguous. The CDR3 length is 10 residues. Trimming removed 5 bases at V and 4 bases at J, with 4 bases between. Looked up from germline, CDR1 is SGHRS and CDR2 is YFSETQ. The CDR3 DNA reads as TGCGCCAGCAGGAAGTACGAGCAGTACTTC. It is translated as CASRKYEQYF.

The V gene is TRBV6-6, the J gene TRBJ2-3; D remains unclear. The length of the CDR3 is 11 residues. CDR1 and CDR2 (germline): MNHNY, SVGAGI (reference sequence). Trimming left V 8 bases short and J 6 bases short, with 9 bases between. CDR3 residues: CASVLSDTQYF. Written as DNA, the CDR3 is TGTGCCAGCGTACTCTCTGATACGCAGTATTTT.

The table lists this clonotype with a few counts. The chain has TRBV7-8 and TRBJ1-4; possibly TRBD1 for D (5 bases). The CDR3 consists of 16 residues. CDR1 is SGHVS, CDR2 FQNEAQ, per germline. V was shortened by 1 base and J by 3 bases, with 12 bases between the two germline ends. CDR3 sequence (DNA): TGTGCCAGCAGCTTAGGTTTGAAAGGGGCTAATGAAAAACTGTTTTTT. It encodes CASSLGLKGANEKLFF.

The chain couples TRBV20-1 to TRBJ1-2; no clear D gene. The germline V gene has CDR1 DFQATT and CDR2 SNEGSKA (reference sequence). The CDR3 is made up of 10 amino acids. V dropped 6 bases and J dropped 4 bases, with 6 bases sitting between them. CDR3 loop: CSAQAYGYTF. The CDR3 DNA reads as TGCAGTGCCCAGGCCTATGGCTACACCTTC.

This clonotype was counted only a few times. The rearrangement uses TRBV29-1 and TRBJ2-5, with D perhaps being TRBD1 or TRBD2 (5 bases each). Germline values: CDR1 SQVTM, CDR2 ANQGSEA. The CDR3 totals 15 residues. V lost 7 bases to trimming and J lost 5 bases, with 23 bases between them. CDR3 sequence reads: CSAGAGGWTTETQYF. In DNA, the CDR3 is TGCAGCGCTGGGGCCGGAGGCTGGACGACGGAGACCCAGTACTTC.

For this clonotype: A much larger clone is a single base away; this may be a read error. The V gene is TRBV7-2, the J gene TRBJ1-1; D gene unclear. This CDR3 is 12 amino acids long. The V gene's germline CDR1 is SGHTA and CDR2 FQGNSA. CDR3 nucleotides: TGTGCCGGCAGTTTCGACATAACCGAAGCTTTCTTT. It is translated as CAGSFDITEAFF.

The chain couples TRBV27 to TRBJ2-3; tentative D call: TRBD1 (6 bases). Germline V gene lookup returns CDR1 MNHEY and CDR2 SMNVEV (reference sequence). This CDR3 has 16 residues. V lost 4 bases and J lost 1, with 15 bases in between. The CDR3 bases are TGTGCCAGCAGTTCTTACAGGGATTTGGGCACAGATACGCAGTATTTT. The encoded protein is CASSSYRDLGTDTQYF.

This clonotype was recorded once. The CDR3 DNA reads TGTGCCAGCAGCTTGAGACAGGCGTCTTACAATCAGCCCCAGCATTTT. It translates to CASSLRQASYNQPQHF. The V gene is TRBV5-6, the J gene TRBJ1-5; tentative D call: TRBD1 (6 bases). The ends were cut back, 1 base at V and 3 bases at J, with 14 bases in the middle. The CDR3 extends over 16 amino acids. CDR1 and CDR2 from the germline V gene are SGHDT and YYEEEE.

CDR3 in amino acids: CASRGTGSDYGYTF. CDR3 sequence (DNA): TGTGCCAGCAGAGGGACAGGGTCGGACTATGGCTACACCTTC. V gene TRBV6-2 or TRBV6-3 combines with J gene TRBJ1-2; 9 bases fit TRBD1. J gave up 3 bases and V 6 bases, and 5 bases lay outside the gene matches. Germline CDR1 is MNHEY and CDR2 is SVGEGT. CDR3 length equals 14 residues.

V is TRBV18 and J is TRBJ1-1; D not resolved. This CDR3 has 12 amino acids. Trimming took 1 base from V and 7 from J, leaving 7 bases between them. In germline, CDR1 is KGHSH, CDR2 LQKENI. The CDR3 coding sequence is TGTGCCAGCTCACCACGGGAGGGTGAAGCTTTCTTT. As protein: CASSPREGEAFF.

This chain uses TRBV5-6 with TRBJ1-1, with D possibly being TRBD1 (5 bases). Germline loops: CDR1 SGHDT, CDR2 YYEEEE. The CDR3 is 15 residues long. V shed 3 bases and J shed 0 bases, with 12 bases lying between them. For the CDR3, the DNA is TGTGCCAGCAGCTACCCCGTGGGGCTGAACACTGAAGCTTTCTTT. Protein: CASSYPVGLNTEAFF.

The V and J genes are TRBV7-2 and TRBJ1-5; D gene uncertain. The V end lost 2 bases, the J end lost 6 bases, and 8 bases lay between the germline ends. CDR1 is SGHTA and CDR2 is FQGNSA in the germline V gene. This CDR3 is built from 13 residues. The CDR3 DNA reads TGTGCCAGCAGCTTAATTTCACCTCAGCCCCAGCATTTT. Encoded protein: CASSLISPQPQHF.

The chain recombines TRBV7-2 with TRBJ2-3, with 7 nucleotides matching TRBD2. With 1 base clipped from V and 1 base from J, the junction kept 5 bases outside the gene matches. The CDR3 loop spans 16 amino acids. In germline, CDR1 is SGHTA, CDR2 FQGNSA. DNA for the CDR3: TGTGCCAGCAGCTTAGTTTTCAGCGGGGGCACAGATACGCAGTATTTT. Its protein is CASSLVFSGGTDTQYF. The whole variable domain, remainder taken from reference TRBV7-2 and TRBJ2-3, is GAGVSQSPSNKVTEKGKDVELRCDPISGHTALYWYRQSLGQGLEFLIYFQGNSAPDKSGLPSDRFSAERTGGSVSTLTIQRTQQEDSAVYLCASSLVFSGGTDTQYFGPGTRLTVL.

This clonotype was seen a single time. The gene calls are TRBV18 and TRBJ2-5; possible D gene TRBD1, 6 bases. The length of the CDR3 is 12 residues. Trimming took off 5 bases at V and 11 bases at J, with 15 bases between the two ends. Germline CDR1 KGHSH, CDR2 LQKENI. This chain's CDR3 is CASSSQGWEQYF. CDR3 in DNA: TGTGCCAGCTCATCACAGGGTTGGGAGCAGTACTTC.

The chain recombines TRBV6-2 or TRBV6-3 with TRBJ2-6, with D possibly TRBD1 on 5 matching bases. Deletions cut 8 bases from V and 0 bases from J, with 17 bases between. The CDR3 consists of 17 residues. The germline CDR1 and CDR2 sequences are MNHEY and SVGEGT. The CDR3, as DNA: TGTGCCAGCGAACACGGGTACGGACACTCTGGGGCCAACGTCCTGACTTTC. It encodes CASEHGYGHSGANVLTF.

This clonotype was observed a handful of times. The chain uses TRBV7-9 and TRBJ1-4; D may be TRBD1 (5 bases). The CDR3 covers 15 residues. Trimming stripped 1 base from V and 8 bases from J, with 14 bases between. Germline values: CDR1 SEHNR, CDR2 FQNEAQ (reference sequence). The CDR3 DNA reads as TGTGCCAGCAGCTTAGGCTCTCAGGGTTACGAAAAACTGTTTTTT. As protein: CASSLGSQGYEKLFF.

The chain couples TRBV6-5 to TRBJ1-2; 8 bases match TRBD1. The CDR3 consists of 15 residues. Unmatched junction bases numbered 6, after V lost 0 bases and J lost 6 bases. Germline V gene lookup returns CDR1 MNHEY and CDR2 SVGAGI. The CDR3 DNA is TGTGCCAGCAGTTACTCGACAGGGGTTAAGAATGGCTACACCTTC. Residues: CASSYSTGVKNGYTF.

The sample holds a few counts of this clonotype. The V and J genes are TRBV28 and TRBJ1-2, with 7 bases that match TRBD1. Trimming cost V 7 bases and J 8 bases; bases outside gene matches: 10. This CDR3 region has 13 residues. CDR1 MDHEN and CDR2 SYDVKM come from the germline V gene. The CDR3 here is CASTPGQYSGYTF. CDR3 bases: TGTGCCAGCACTCCGGGACAGTATAGCGGCTACACCTTC.

This clonotype was found a few times. The V call is TRBV18, the J call TRBJ2-7; D possibly corresponds to TRBD1 (5 bases). Germline V lookup: CDR1 KGHSH, CDR2 LQKENI. This CDR3 is 13 amino acids long. V gave up 6 bases and J gave up 3 bases, with 12 bases separating them. CDR3 protein: CASSRGDSYEQYF. The CDR3 DNA reads TGTGCCAGCTCCCGCGGTGACAGCTACGAGCAGTACTTC.

As to this clonotype: One end of the junction varies from germline; a read error may be responsible. This chain joins TRBV20-1 and TRBJ2-1; D possibly corresponds to TRBD2 (6 bases). Germline loops: CDR1 DFQATT, CDR2 SNEGSKA (reference sequence). The CDR3 runs to 15 residues. CDR3 sequence reads: CSASHRDFTYKEQFF. The CDR3 DNA follows: TGCAGTGCTAGCCACCGGGACTTCACCTACAAGGAGCAGTTCTTC.

This clonotype was found a few times. The chain carries TRBV24-1 and TRBJ2-2; weak D call: TRBD1 (6 bases). The CDR3 extends over 14 amino acids. V was trimmed by 8 bases and J by 1 base, leaving 10 bases between them. Germline V gene data show CDR1 as KGHDR and CDR2 as SFDVKD. CDR3 loop: CATKRGQNTGELFF. CDR3 nucleotides: TGTGCCACCAAGAGGGGACAGAACACCGGGGAGCTGTTTTTT.

This clonotype was seen a handful of times. The CDR3 region has the DNA TGTGCCAGCAGCCTCCTAGACTACTACGAGCAGTACTTC. Translated: CASSLLDYYEQYF. The chain uses TRBV7-2 and TRBJ2-7; D is possibly TRBD2 (5 bases). CDR1 is SGHTA and CDR2 is FQGNSA in the germline V gene. V was trimmed by 5 bases and J by 3 bases, leaving 11 bases between them. The length of the CDR3 is 13 residues.

This clonotype was observed a single time. CDR3 nucleotides: TGTGCCAGCAGCTTTCAGGGGTTGGACACAGATACGCAGTATTTT. Translated, it gives CASSFQGLDTDTQYF. The chain links TRBV28 to TRBJ2-3; D is possibly TRBD1 (6 bases). CDR3 size: 15 residues. Trimming pared 6 bases from V and 2 bases from J, leaving 15 bases between. Germline values: CDR1 MDHEN, CDR2 SYDVKM.

J is TRBJ2-7 and V is TRBV2; no firm D call. The J call may be incorrect, as the DNA end agrees better with TRBJ2-5. This CDR3 comprises 11 residues. Germline CDR1 reads SNHLY; CDR2 reads FYNNEI. The CDR3 coding sequence is TGTGCCAGCAACGTAAGAGAGACCCAGTACTTC. Protein product: CASNVRETQYF.

This clonotype was counted a few times. The chain is built from TRBV10-1 and TRBJ1-1; D is undetermined. Germline V gene lookup returns CDR1 WNHNN and CDR2 SYGVQD (reference sequence). The CDR3 spans 13 residues. V gave up 5 bases and J gave up 4 bases, with 11 bases separating them. The CDR3 sequence: CASSRGSSTEAFF. CDR3 in DNA: TGCGCCAGCAGTAGAGGTTCGAGCACTGAAGCTTTCTTT.

A few counts support this clonotype. A clone one base away is much larger, so this may be a read error. The chain links TRBV12-3 or TRBV12-4 to TRBJ2-5; TRBD2 might be the D (5 bases). This CDR3 contains 11 residues. Trimming removed 6 bases at V and 11 bases at J, with 13 bases between. The CDR3 DNA follows: TGTGCCAGCAGCATGATCGGGGAGCAGTACTTC. It yields the protein CASSMIGEQYF.

This clonotype occurred once. V is TRBV5-8 and J is TRBJ2-7; 8 nucleotides align to TRBD1. The J call may be faulty, since TRBJ2-5 better matches the DNA end. The CDR3 runs 15 residues. Germline V gene data show CDR1 as SGHTS and CDR2 as YDEGEE. The CDR3 region has the DNA TGTGCCAGCAGCCCAGGGACAGGAGGTCTAGAGACCCAGTACTTC. This sequence encodes CASSPGTGGLETQYF.

This clonotype turned up a few times. The rearrangement uses TRBV6-5 and TRBJ2-7; a weak D match, TRBD2 (7 bases). CDR1 is MNHEY and CDR2 is SVGAGI in the germline V gene. V shed 0 bases and J shed 5 bases, with 14 bases lying between them. The CDR3 is made up of 15 amino acids. In DNA form, the CDR3 reads TGTGCCAGCAGTTACTCGGGGGGGGGGCCCCACGAGCAGTACTTC. Its translation is CASSYSGGGPHEQYF.